Each of the 4 T cell receptor beta chains below was sequenced from the same sample in a study of T cells in Graves' hyperthyroidism and ophthalmopathy. Amplification of TCR beta CDR3 regions used RNA as the template. First-round RT-PCR targeting the TCR CDR3 was performed with the HTBI primer set. Using its own MiXCR run on the multiplex PCR reads, TCRdb lists one record per CDR3 protein. The sample records some 600,000 distinct CDR3 sequences, 14% being singletons. Sample: blood. The receptors were gathered from a woman aged 25 to 45 with Graves' hyperthyroidism that later progressed to Graves' ophthalmopathy.

This clonotype was counted at least ten times. The chain has TRBV2 and TRBJ2-1, with D possibly being TRBD2 (6 bases). The V end was cut by 10 bases, the J end by 10 bases, with 23 bases between. CDR3 length equals 14 residues. Germline CDR1 and CDR2: SNHLY and FYNNEI. The CDR3 DNA follows: TGTGCCACCAGCGGACTATGGGCCCACGAGGAGCAGTTCTTC. This sequence encodes CATSGLWAHEEQFF.

The gene calls are TRBV6-6 and TRBJ2-1; 9 bases are shared with TRBD2. This CDR3 has 19 amino acids. CDR1 and CDR2 (germline): MNHNY, SVGAGI (reference sequence). J was trimmed by 0 bases and V by 0 bases; bases with no gene match: 9. The DNA of the CDR3 is TGTGCCAGCAGTTACTCCCCCCCGGGACTAGCAAGCTCCTACAATGAGCAGTTCTTC. Protein sequence: CASSYSPPGLASSYNEQFF.

This chain links TRBV27 with TRBJ1-6; 7 bases match TRBD1. Germline V CDR1 and CDR2: MNHEY, SMNVEV (reference sequence). J lost 8 bases, V lost 3 bases, and 4 bases had no gene match. The CDR3 runs 14 residues. CDR3 amino acids: CASSLTGNHSPLHF. The CDR3 nucleotides read TGTGCCAGCAGTTTGACAGGGAATCATTCACCCCTCCACTTT.

This clonotype has a count of ten or more. The chain has TRBV7-2 and TRBJ2-3; tentative D call: TRBD2 (6 bases). CDR1 is SGHTA and CDR2 is FQGNSA in the germline V gene. The length of the CDR3 is 15 residues. V shed 4 bases and J shed 2 bases, with 13 bases lying between them. The CDR3 DNA sequence: TGTGCCAGCAGCTCCCGACGGGACTTCACAGATACGCAGTATTTT. Amino acids: CASSSRRDFTDTQYF.